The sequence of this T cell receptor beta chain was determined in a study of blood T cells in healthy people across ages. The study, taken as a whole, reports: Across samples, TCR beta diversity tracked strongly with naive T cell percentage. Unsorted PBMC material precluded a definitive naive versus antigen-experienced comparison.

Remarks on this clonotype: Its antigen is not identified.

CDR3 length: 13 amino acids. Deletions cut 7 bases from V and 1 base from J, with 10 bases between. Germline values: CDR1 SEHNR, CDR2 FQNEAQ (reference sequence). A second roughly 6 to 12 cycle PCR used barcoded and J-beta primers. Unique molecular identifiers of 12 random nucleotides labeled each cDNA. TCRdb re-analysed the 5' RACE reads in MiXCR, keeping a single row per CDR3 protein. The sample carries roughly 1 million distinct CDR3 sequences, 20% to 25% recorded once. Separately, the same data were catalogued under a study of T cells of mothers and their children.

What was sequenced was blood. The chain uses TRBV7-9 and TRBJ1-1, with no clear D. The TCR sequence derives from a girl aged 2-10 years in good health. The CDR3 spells CASILSPNTEAFF. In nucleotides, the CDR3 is TGTGCCAGCATTTTGTCCCCGAACACTGAAGCTTTCTTT.